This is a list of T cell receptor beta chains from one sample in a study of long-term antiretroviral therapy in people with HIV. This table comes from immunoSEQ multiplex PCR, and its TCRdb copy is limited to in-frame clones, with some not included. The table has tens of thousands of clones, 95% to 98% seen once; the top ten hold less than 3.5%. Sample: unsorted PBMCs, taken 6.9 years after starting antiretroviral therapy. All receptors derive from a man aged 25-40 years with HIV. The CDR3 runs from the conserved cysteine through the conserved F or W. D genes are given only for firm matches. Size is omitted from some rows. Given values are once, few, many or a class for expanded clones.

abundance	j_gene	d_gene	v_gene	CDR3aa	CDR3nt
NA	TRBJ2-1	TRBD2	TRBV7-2	CASSYSGSSYNEQFF	TGTGCCAGCAGCTATAGCGGGAGCTCCTACAATGAGCAGTTCTTC
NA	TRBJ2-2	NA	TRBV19	CASSWGDIFGDTGELFF	TGTGCCAGTAGTTGGGGGGACATCTTTGGGGACACCGGGGAGCTGTTTTTT
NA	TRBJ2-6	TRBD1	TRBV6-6	CASSFRDRAGANVLTF	TGTGCCAGCAGTTTCAGGGACAGGGCTGGGGCCAACGTCCTGACTTTC
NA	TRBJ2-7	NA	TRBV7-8	CASSRSLANEQYF	TGTGCCAGCAGCCGTAGCCTAGCAAACGAGCAGTACTTC
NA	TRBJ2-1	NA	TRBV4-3	CASSQEVGYNEQFF	TGCGCCAGCAGCCAAGAGGTCGGGTACAATGAGCAGTTCTTC
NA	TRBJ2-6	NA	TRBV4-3	CASSARIYSGANVLTF	TGCGCCAGCAGCGCTAGGATTTACTCTGGGGCCAACGTCCTGACTTTC
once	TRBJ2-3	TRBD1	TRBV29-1	CSVGTVLTDTQYF	TGCAGCGTAGGGACAGTACTTACAGATACGCAGTATTTT
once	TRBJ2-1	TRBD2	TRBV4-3	CASSQGVAGLWDEQFF	TGCGCCAGCAGCCAAGGGGTAGCGGGGCTGTGGGATGAGCAGTTCTTC
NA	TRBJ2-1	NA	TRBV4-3	CASSQVGGPYNEQFF	TGCGCCAGCAGCCAGGTGGGTGGACCCTACAATGAGCAGTTCTTC
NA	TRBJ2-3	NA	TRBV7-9	CASSDSGGLTDTQYF	TGTGCCAGCAGCGACTCGGGCGGACTCACAGATACGCAGTATTTT
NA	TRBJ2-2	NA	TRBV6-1	CAGAYTGELFF	TGTGCCGGGGCGTACACCGGGGAGCTGTTTTTT
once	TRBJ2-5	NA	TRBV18	CASSPYDRETQYF	TGTGCCAGCTCACCATACGATCGAGAGACCCAGTACTTC
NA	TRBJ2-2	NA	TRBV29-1	CSAREGGTGELFF	TGCAGCGCTCGTGAGGGTGGCACCGGGGAGCTGTTTTTT
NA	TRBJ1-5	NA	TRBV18	CASSPSGDQPQHF	TGTGCCAGCTCACCTTCAGGGGATCAGCCCCAGCATTTT
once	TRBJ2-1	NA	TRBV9	CASSVVFGEQFF	TGTGCCAGCAGCGTAGTTTTTGGGGAGCAGTTCTTC
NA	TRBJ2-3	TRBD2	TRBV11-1	CASSLGREDLGPQYF	TGTGCCAGCAGCTTAGGGCGGGAGGATCTCGGGCCGCAGTATTTT
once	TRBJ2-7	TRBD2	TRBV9	CASSVGIAGVYEQYF	TGTGCCAGCAGCGTAGGAATAGCGGGAGTATACGAGCAGTACTTC
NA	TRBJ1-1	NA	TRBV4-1	CASSQAGGRSTEAFF	TGCGCCAGCAGCCAGGCAGGAGGGCGGAGCACTGAAGCTTTCTTT
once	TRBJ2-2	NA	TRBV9	CASSQKGANTGELFF	TGTGCCAGCAGCCAAAAGGGCGCGAACACCGGGGAGCTGTTTTTT
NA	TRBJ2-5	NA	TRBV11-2	CASSQEAYQETQYF	TGTGCCAGCAGCCAGGAGGCTTACCAAGAGACCCAGTACTTC
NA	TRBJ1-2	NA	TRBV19	CASDNPYGYGYTF	TGTGCCAGCGACAACCCCTACGGCTATGGCTACACCTTC
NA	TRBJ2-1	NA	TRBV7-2	CASEDVGVSMFF	TGTGCCAGCGAGGACGTCGGGGTTAGTATGTTCTTC
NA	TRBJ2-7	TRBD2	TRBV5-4	CASNPWGGPAYEQYF	TGTGCCAGCAACCCCTGGGGAGGGCCGGCCTACGAGCAGTACTTC